This TCR beta chain was retrieved from a study of blood T cell repertoires in COVID-19. Study at large: The origin of the acute and convalescent COVID-19 samples was the United States, Italy and Spain.

Per the original methods: Amplified reference gene primers provided the basis for estimating nucleated cell counts. Profiling relied on immunoSEQ multiplex PCR, and the TCRdb table lists in-frame clones only, not all of them. V and J calls and clone size are given by that table; D and trimming were obtained from the DNA. The table has roughly 200,000 clones, approximately 90% seen once. V gave up 4 bases and J gave up 2 bases; unmatched junction bases: 7. Per the germline V gene, CDR1 is GTSNPN and CDR2 is SVGIG (reference sequence). This CDR3 is 15 amino acids long. The chain has TRBV30 and TRBJ2-5, with TRBD2 matching over 10 bases. This receptor was identified in a man aged 35-49 years with active or convalescent COVID-19. Material: peripheral blood. The CDR3 coding sequence is TGTGCCTGGACCTCACTAGCGGGGTATCAAGAGACCCAGTACTTC. Residues: CAWTSLAGYQETQYF.